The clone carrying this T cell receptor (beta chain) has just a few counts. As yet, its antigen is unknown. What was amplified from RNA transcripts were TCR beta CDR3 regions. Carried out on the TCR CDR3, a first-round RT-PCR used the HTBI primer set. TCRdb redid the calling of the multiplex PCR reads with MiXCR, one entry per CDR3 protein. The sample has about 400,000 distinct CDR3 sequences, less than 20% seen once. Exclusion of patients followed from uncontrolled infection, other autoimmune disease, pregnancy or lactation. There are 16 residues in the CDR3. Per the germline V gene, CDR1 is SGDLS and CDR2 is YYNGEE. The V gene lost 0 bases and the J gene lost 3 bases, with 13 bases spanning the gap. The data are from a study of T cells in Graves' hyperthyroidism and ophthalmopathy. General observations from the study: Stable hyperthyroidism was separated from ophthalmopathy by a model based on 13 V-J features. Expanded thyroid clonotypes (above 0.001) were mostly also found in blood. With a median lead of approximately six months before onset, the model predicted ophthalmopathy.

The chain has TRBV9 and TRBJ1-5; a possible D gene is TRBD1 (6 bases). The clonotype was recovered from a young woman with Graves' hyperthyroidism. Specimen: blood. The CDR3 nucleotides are TGTGCCAGCAGCGTAGGGCCCGACAGGACCAATCAGCCCCAGCATTTT. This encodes CASSVGPDRTNQPQHF.